The rows below give T cell receptor beta chains drawn from one sample of a study of CD8+ T cells in alopecia areata. Only in-frame clones appear in the TCRdb table, and some are missing; sequencing was by immunoSEQ multiplex PCR. The sample records around 70,000 clones, around 30% being singletons. The specimen was CD8+ T cells sorted from blood, collected at week 4, from a patient treated with tofacitinib. Receptors originate from a human donor with alopecia areata. CDR3s include the opening cysteine and the closing phenylalanine or tryptophan. The order of the fields is CDR3 length, clone size, J gene, V gene, D gene, CDR3 DNA, CDR3 protein. D genes are given only for firm matches. Some rows mark clone size as missing; the rest say once, few, many or name a class of expanded clone.

15,once,TRBJ2-3,TRBV6-1,NA,TGTGCCAGCAGTGACTGGACAGCTAGCACAGATACGCAGTATTTT,CASSDWTASTDTQYF
10,few,TRBJ2-5,TRBV10-2,NA,TGCGCTACCCAAGGGGAGACCCAGTACTTC,CATQGETQYF
11,NA,TRBJ1-2,TRBV20-1,NA,TGCCTTAGTCTGATCCCGTTAGGCTACACCTTC,CLSLIPLGYTF
14,NA,TRBJ1-2,TRBV30,NA,TGTGCCTGGAGAAGGAACAGGGAAGGATATGGCTACACCTTC,CAWRRNREGYGYTF
12,NA,TRBJ2-4,TRBV29-1,NA,TGCAGCGTTGAAGATCAAGAGCAAGGCCAACTATTC,CSVEDQEQGQLF
14,NA,TRBJ2-1,TRBV4-1,TRBD1,TGCGCCAGCAGCGACAGGGTCTCCTACAATGAGCAGTTCTTC,CASSDRVSYNEQFF
10,few,TRBJ2-1,TRBV29-1,NA,TGCAGCGTGGCAGGGAATGAGCAGTTCTTC,CSVAGNEQFF
13,NA,TRBJ1-2,TRBV30,NA,TGTGCCGGAACTGACAGGAGTTACTATGGCTACACCTTC,CAGTDRSYYGYTF
17,few,TRBJ2-1,TRBV29-1,TRBD2,TGCAGCGTTGTTGGGGTACTAGCGGGAGGCTCCTACAATGAGCAGTTCTTC,CSVVGVLAGGSYNEQFF
14,many,TRBJ1-1,TRBV6-6,NA,TGTGCCAGCACCCCCCTAGAGTTGAACACTGAAGCTTTCTTT,CASTPLELNTEAFF
15,NA,TRBJ2-7,TRBV27,TRBD1,TGTGCCAGCAGGATAGGGACAGGGGGATCCTACGAGCAGTACTTC,CASRIGTGGSYEQYF
14,NA,TRBJ1-5,TRBV27,TRBD1,TGTGCCAGCAGTATTCGACAGGGTCATCAGCCCCAGCATTTT,CASSIRQGHQPQHF
12,few,TRBJ2-3,TRBV7-2,NA,TGTGCCAGCAGCTTTGACGGGAACACGCAGTATTTT,CASSFDGNTQYF
15,few,TRBJ2-7,TRBV5-1,NA,TGCGCCAGCAGCTTCCCGGACAGTCTCTCCTACGAGCAGTACTTC,CASSFPDSLSYEQYF
13,NA,TRBJ2-1,TRBV29-1,NA,TGCAGCGCCAGGTCGACCTCCTACAATGAGCAGTTCTTC,CSARSTSYNEQFF
14,few,TRBJ2-7,TRBV28,NA,TGTGCCAGCAGTTTGATAGTTTCCTCCTTCGAGCAGTACTTC,CASSLIVSSFEQYF
16,NA,TRBJ2-5,TRBV7-9,TRBD2,TGTGCCAGCAGCTCGACTAGCGGAACCTACCAAGAGACCCAGTACTTC,CASSSTSGTYQETQYF
15,few,TRBJ1-1,TRBV7-8,TRBD1,TGTGCCAGCAGCTTATCCCGGGACAGGGCTGATGAAGCTTTCTTT,CASSLSRDRADEAFF
16,NA,TRBJ1-4,TRBV27,NA,TGTGCCAGCGGCAAGATGGGGTTCGGGGCTAATGAAAAACTGTTTTTT,CASGKMGFGANEKLFF
13,NA,TRBJ2-1,TRBV29-1,TRBD2,TGCAGCGTTGAGGGCGGGAGGGTAGATGAGCAGTTCTTC,CSVEGGRVDEQFF
14,few,TRBJ2-7,TRBV10-3,NA,TGTGCCATCAGGGAACAGGGATTGCTCTACGAGCAGTACTTC,CAIREQGLLYEQYF
11,NA,TRBJ2-7,TRBV29-1,NA,TGCAGCGTTGAGTCAGGGTACGAGCAGTACTTC,CSVESGYEQYF
13,NA,TRBJ2-1,TRBV11-2,NA,TGTGCCAGCAGCCCTCCCCCAGGCTTTGAGCAGTTCTTC,CASSPPPGFEQFF
15,few,TRBJ2-7,TRBV9,NA,TGTGCCAGCAGCGTAGGGTCTACTACGGCCTACGAGCAGTACTTC,CASSVGSTTAYEQYF
14,NA,TRBJ2-7,TRBV29-1,TRBD1,TGCAGCGTTGAGGAGTCGACAGGGGGCTACGAGCAGTACTTC,CSVEESTGGYEQYF
17,few,TRBJ2-7,TRBV25-1,TRBD2,TGTGCCAGCAGCTCGGGGCTAGCGGGAGCCCAATCTGGCGAGCAGTACTTC,CASSSGLAGAQSGEQYF
15,NA,TRBJ2-5,TRBV29-1,TRBD2,TGCAGCGTTGTAAGGACTAGCGGGAGGAGTGAGACCCAGTACTTC,CSVVRTSGRSETQYF
15,NA,TRBJ1-1,TRBV4-1,NA,TGCGCCAGCAGCCAAGAGGGGCGCGAGGACACTGAAGCTTTCTTT,CASSQEGREDTEAFF
15,NA,TRBJ2-3,TRBV6-4,TRBD2,TGTGCCAGCAGTTACTCGGGGACTAGCGGGAGAAGGTGGTATTTT,CASSYSGTSGRRWYF
14,few,TRBJ2-5,TRBV2,NA,TGTGCCAGCAGTGGGGGAGTAGGGGTTGAGACCCAGTACTTC,CASSGGVGVETQYF
15,few,TRBJ2-1,TRBV27,TRBD1,TGTGCCAGCAGTTCTAAGGACAGGAGCTACAATGAGCAGTTCTTC,CASSSKDRSYNEQFF
13,NA,TRBJ2-7,TRBV29-1,NA,TGCAGCGCCGCCCAGGGTATGGTCTACGAGCAGTACTTC,CSAAQGMVYEQYF
13,NA,TRBJ2-1,TRBV29-1,NA,TGCAGCGCCGACGGGAACTCCTACAATGAGCAGTTCTTC,CSADGNSYNEQFF
14,few,TRBJ2-5,TRBV7-9,NA,TGTGCCAGCAGCTTAGCCGGAAACCAAGAGACCCAGTACTTC,CASSLAGNQETQYF
14,NA,TRBJ2-5,TRBV9,NA,TGTGCCAGCACCACTTTTGCCCTCGGGGAGACCCAGTACTTC,CASTTFALGETQYF
10,NA,TRBJ2-5,TRBV29-1,NA,TGCAGCGTCCAGCTGGAAACCCAGTACTTC,CSVQLETQYF
14,NA,TRBJ2-7,TRBV27,NA,TGTGCCAGCAGTGCGACTGGATGGAGGAGTGAGCAGTACTTC,CASSATGWRSEQYF
14,many,TRBJ2-3,TRBV10-3,TRBD1,TGTGCCAGCAGTGACGGACAGGACGCAGATACGCAGTATTTT,CASSDGQDADTQYF
14,few,TRBJ2-5,TRBV29-1,TRBD1,TGCAGCGTTGTCGGAAGACAGGGGGCTGAGACCCAGTACTTC,CSVVGRQGAETQYF
10,NA,TRBJ2-2,TRBV29-1,NA,TGCAGCGCTAGACACGGGGAGCTGTTTTTT,CSARHGELFF
13,few,TRBJ2-7,TRBV30,NA,TGTGCCTGGAGTGCGGGCTCTAATTACGAGCAGTACTTC,CAWSAGSNYEQYF
17,few,TRBJ2-7,TRBV29-1,TRBD2,TGCAGCGTTGTCGAGGGACTAGCGGCCTCCGGGGGTTACGAGCAGTACTTC,CSVVEGLAASGGYEQYF
13,few,TRBJ2-5,TRBV9,NA,TGTGCCAGCAGCGCAGGGTATGGGGAGACCCAGTACTTC,CASSAGYGETQYF
15,NA,TRBJ2-7,TRBV5-1,TRBD1,TGCGCCAGCGCGGCCCCGGGACAGAACTCCTACGAGCAGTACTTC,CASAAPGQNSYEQYF
16,NA,TRBJ1-4,TRBV18,NA,TGTGCCAGCTCAACCCAGGAACAGGTGGTCGGTGAAAAACTGTTTTTT,CASSTQEQVVGEKLFF
13,NA,TRBJ2-7,TRBV5-1,NA,TGCGCCAGCAGCTTGGGAGGGGTCAACGAGCAGTACTTC,CASSLGGVNEQYF
14,NA,TRBJ1-5,TRBV7-9,TRBD1,TGTGCCAGCAGCCGACAGGGCACCAATCAGCCCCAGCATTTT,CASSRQGTNQPQHF
10,NA,TRBJ2-3,TRBV10-3,NA,TGTGCCACCTACACAGATACGCAGTATTTT,CATYTDTQYF
13,few,TRBJ2-2,TRBV6-1,TRBD2,TGTGCCAGCAGAACCGGGGGGACCGGGGAGCTGTTTTTT,CASRTGGTGELFF
12,NA,TRBJ1-2,TRBV6-5,NA,TGTGCCAGCAGCCCGGACGGGAATGGCTACACCTTC,CASSPDGNGYTF
16,NA,TRBJ2-3,TRBV4-1,NA,TGCGCCAGCAGTTCCACAACCGGGACTAGCACAGATACGCAGTATTTT,CASSSTTGTSTDTQYF
12,NA,TRBJ2-7,TRBV29-1,NA,TGCAGCGTTTGGGGGACAACTTCCGAGCAGTACTTC,CSVWGTTSEQYF
15,NA,TRBJ2-1,TRBV2,TRBD2,TGTGCCAGCAGTTTCGCCGGGGGGGGCTACAATGAGCAGTTCTTC,CASSFAGGGYNEQFF
14,NA,TRBJ2-3,TRBV5-1,TRBD2,TGCGCCAGCAGCGGCCGGGACTACACAGATACGCAGTATTTT,CASSGRDYTDTQYF
14,NA,TRBJ2-1,TRBV4-1,NA,TGCGCCAGCAGCCAGCTCGGTTCCTACAATGAGCAGTTCTTC,CASSQLGSYNEQFF
12,NA,TRBJ1-2,TRBV27,NA,TGTGCCAGCAAAGGGTCGGACTATGGCTACACCTTC,CASKGSDYGYTF